The 25 T cell receptor beta chains below all came from one sample that was sequenced in a study of T cell clones after liver transplantation. Clones were sequenced by immunoSEQ multiplex PCR, and TCRdb holds only the in-frame ones, with some missing. The sample consists of about 75,000 clones, 84% of them appearing once. Sequenced here: CD4+ T cells from blood, sampled 48 months after liver transplant. These receptors originate from a human patient who received a liver transplant. Some of these T cells may belong to the graft donor.

In nucleotides, the CDR3 is TGTGCCAGTAGTATCACAGGGGCCGGAGAGACCCAGTACTTC. This codes for CASSITGAGETQYF. The chain uses TRBV19 and TRBJ2-5; 7 nucleotides align to TRBD1. After removal of 3 bases from V and 4 bases from J, the junction contained 5 bases not matched to a gene. There are 14 residues in the CDR3. Germline V gene lookup returns CDR1 LNHDA and CDR2 SQIVND (reference sequence).

The chain carries TRBV29-1 and TRBJ1-2, with D uncertain. From germline, CDR1 is SQVTM and CDR2 ANQGSEA. V was clipped by 4 bases and J by 8 bases, with 14 bases between them. The CDR3 totals 12 residues. The DNA of the CDR3 is TGCAGCGTTGGAGACAATCTATCGGGCTACACCTTC. It is translated as CSVGDNLSGYTF.

The chain joins TRBV7-6 to TRBJ2-7; 7 bases line up with TRBD1. Germline V gives CDR1 SGHVS, CDR2 FNYEAQ. CDR3 length equals 13 residues. The junction had 4 bases not matched to a gene; V was cut back by 3 bases and J by 5 bases. The DNA for the CDR3 is TGTGCCAGCAGCTTTCTTCAGGGGGACGAGCAGTACTTC. Translation: CASSFLQGDEQYF. Full variable domain (rest looked up from reference TRBV7-6 and TRBJ2-7): GAGVSQSPRYKVTKRGQDVALRCDPISGHVSLYWYRQALGQGPEFLTYFNYEAQQDKSGLPNDRFSAERPEGSISTLTIQRTEQRDSAMYRCASSFLQGDEQYFGPGTRLTVT.

The rearrangement uses TRBV12-5 and TRBJ2-5; D is perhaps TRBD2 (5 bases). V lost 5 bases to trimming and J lost 1 base, with 8 bases between them. The CDR3 sequence is 13 residues long. The germline V gene encodes CDR1 LGHNT and CDR2 FRNRAP. CDR3 sequence: CASGGAGQETQYF. CDR3 nucleotide sequence: TGTGCTAGTGGTGGCGCGGGCCAAGAGACCCAGTACTTC.

This clone has just one count. The chain employs TRBV2 and TRBJ2-1; D not resolved. CDR1 SNHLY and CDR2 FYNNEI come from the germline V gene. CDR3 length: 11 residues. V lost 2 bases to trimming and J lost 8 bases, with 4 bases between them. CDR3 region: CASSEIYEQFF. CDR3 nucleotides: TGTGCCAGCAGTGAAATCTATGAGCAGTTCTTC. The variable domain in full, with the rest retrieved from reference TRBV2 and TRBJ2-1, is EPEVTQTPSHQVTQMGQEVILRCVPISNHLYFYWYRQILGQKVEFLVSFYNNEISEKSEIFDDQFSVERPDGSNFTLKIRSTKLEDSAMYFCASSEIYEQFFGPGTRLTVL.

This chain links TRBV27 with TRBJ1-2; TRBD1 aligns across 7 bases. Trimming cost V 6 bases and J 4 bases; bases outside gene matches: 8. The CDR3 loop spans 14 amino acids. Germline V gene data show CDR1 as MNHEY and CDR2 as SMNVEV (reference sequence). DNA for the CDR3: TGTGCCAGCAGCCTAGACAGGGAAGTCTATGGCTACACCTTC. It is translated as CASSLDREVYGYTF.

The V gene is TRBV19, the J gene TRBJ2-5, with 10 bases identical to TRBD1. CDR1 and CDR2 (germline): LNHDA, SQIVND (reference sequence). J gave up 2 bases and V 6 bases, and 9 bases lay outside the gene matches. CDR3 length: 16 amino acids. This CDR3 is CASRGRRDRGQETQYF. The CDR3 DNA reads as TGTGCCAGTAGAGGCCGCCGGGACAGGGGACAAGAGACCCAGTACTTC.

The rearrangement links TRBV19 to TRBJ2-2; possible D gene TRBD2, 6 bases. Germline CDR1 is LNHDA and CDR2 is SQIVND (reference sequence). The CDR3 extends over 14 amino acids. V was trimmed by 6 bases and J by 1 base, leaving 9 bases between them. The CDR3 sequence: CASRLAENTGELFF. DNA for the CDR3: TGTGCCAGTAGACTAGCTGAGAACACCGGGGAGCTGTTTTTT.

This chain connects TRBV10-3 to TRBJ2-7; D may be TRBD2 (6 bases). CDR1 and CDR2 (germline): ENHRY, SYGVKD. The CDR3 extends over 13 amino acids. Trimming stripped 0 bases from V and 5 bases from J, with 8 bases between. CDR3 DNA sequence: TGTGCCATCAGTGAGTCGGGGGGACACGAGCAGTACTTC. Protein: CAISESGGHEQYF.

This clone appeared once. The genes are TRBV29-1 and TRBJ2-7; unclear D gene. Germline CDR1 SQVTM, CDR2 ANQGSEA. Trimming pared 2 bases from V and 6 bases from J, leaving 14 bases between. The CDR3 loop spans 13 amino acids. The DNA for the CDR3 is TGCAGCGTTGAATATAAGACCGGTTCCGAGCAGTACTTC. Its protein is CSVEYKTGSEQYF.

The chain recombines TRBV11-2 with TRBJ2-1, with TRBD2 identical over 8 bases. V lost 5 bases, J lost 0 bases, and 9 bases stayed unmatched. Looked up from germline, CDR1 is SGHAT and CDR2 is FQNNGV. The CDR3 runs 17 residues. The CDR3 reads CASSPFSGATSYNEQFF. The DNA for the CDR3 is TGTGCCAGCAGCCCATTTAGCGGGGCGACCTCCTACAATGAGCAGTTCTTC.

V is TRBV5-1 and J is TRBJ2-5, with D maybe TRBD2 (6 bases). Germline-derived CDR1 and CDR2 are SGHRS and YFSETQ. CDR3 length: 15 amino acids. The ends were cut back, 1 base at V and 4 bases at J, with 14 bases in the middle. Here the CDR3 DNA reads TGCGCCAGCAGCTTGAGGAGGGGTGCGGCAGAGACCCAGTACTTC. It translates to CASSLRRGAAETQYF. Drawing the rest from reference TRBV5-1 and TRBJ2-5, the complete variable domain is KAGVTQTPRYLIKTRGQQVTLSCSPISGHRSVSWYQQTPGQGLQFLFEYFSETQRNKGNFPGRFSGRQFSNSRSEMNVSTLELGDSALYLCASSLRRGAAETQYFGPGTRLLVL.

The V and J genes are TRBV5-1 and TRBJ2-5, with a tentative D call TRBD2 (6 bases). The V gene lost 2 bases and the J gene lost 1 base, with 12 bases spanning the gap. The CDR3 runs 15 residues. CDR1 SGHRS and CDR2 YFSETQ come from the germline V gene. The CDR3 protein is CASSFSGGLQETQYF. The DNA of the CDR3 is TGCGCCAGCAGCTTTTCCGGGGGACTCCAAGAGACCCAGTACTTC. The entire variable domain, with the rest obtained from reference TRBV5-1 and TRBJ2-5, is as follows: KAGVTQTPRYLIKTRGQQVTLSCSPISGHRSVSWYQQTPGQGLQFLFEYFSETQRNKGNFPGRFSGRQFSNSRSEMNVSTLELGDSALYLCASSFSGGLQETQYFGPGTRLLVL.

The rearrangement joins TRBV29-1 to TRBJ1-1, with 7 positions matching TRBD1. V lost 6 bases, J lost 4 bases, and 8 bases stayed unmatched. CDR3 size: 13 residues. The V gene's germline CDR1 is SQVTM and CDR2 ANQGSEA. The CDR3 here is CSVTGWFRTEAFF. The CDR3 DNA follows: TGCAGCGTGACAGGGTGGTTTCGCACTGAAGCTTTCTTT.

This clone was recorded only once. The chain combines TRBV2 with TRBJ2-2, with 14 bases lining up with TRBD2. This CDR3 comprises 18 residues. V gave up 6 bases and J gave up 1 base; unmatched junction bases: 7. Germline loops: CDR1 SNHLY, CDR2 FYNNEI. The CDR3 is CASRSGTSGGGNTGELFF. CDR3 bases: TGTGCCAGCAGATCCGGGACTAGCGGGGGAGGGAACACCGGGGAGCTGTTTTTT.

V gene TRBV28 combines with J gene TRBJ2-1; 10 positions agree with TRBD2. This CDR3 is built from 15 residues. The V gene end was trimmed by 6 bases and the J gene end by 4 bases; junction bases not matched to a gene: 6. Germline lookup yields CDR1 MDHEN and CDR2 SYDVKM. This CDR3 is CASRHPSGSYNEQFF. The CDR3, as DNA: TGTGCCAGCAGGCATCCTAGCGGGAGTTACAATGAGCAGTTCTTC.

This chain uses TRBV5-5 with TRBJ2-5; D is possibly TRBD1 (6 bases). This CDR3 is built from 13 residues. Looked up from germline, CDR1 is SGHKS and CDR2 is YYEKEE (reference sequence). Trimming removed 3 bases from V and 5 bases from J, with 11 bases in between. The CDR3 nucleotides read TGTGCCAGCAGCTCGGGACAAATGGAGACCCAGTACTTC. It encodes CASSSGQMETQYF.

This chain links TRBV5-5 with TRBJ2-1, with D unresolved. CDR1 and CDR2 from the germline V gene are SGHKS and YYEKEE (reference sequence). With 1 base removed from V and 7 bases from J, the gap between germline ends came to 12 bases. The CDR3 totals 14 residues. The CDR3 coding sequence is TGTGCCAGCAGCTTGATCTTAGTCGGGAATGAGCAGTTCTTC. This encodes CASSLILVGNEQFF.

J is TRBJ1-1 and V is TRBV7-3, with D hard to call. CDR3 length: 16 residues. The V end was cut by 3 bases, the J end by 3 bases, with 17 bases between. Per the germline V gene, CDR1 is SGHTA and CDR2 is FQGTGA. The CDR3 region is CASSLTSRLTHTEAFF. CDR3 nucleotide sequence: TGTGCCAGCAGCTTGACATCACGGTTGACACACACTGAAGCTTTCTTT.

Written as DNA, the CDR3 is TGTGCCAGCAGCGTTTATTGGACTAGCGGAAACAATGAGCAGTTCTTC. It codes for CASSVYWTSGNNEQFF. This chain joins TRBV7-2 and TRBJ2-1; 10 bases match TRBD2. Trimming cost V 5 bases and J 5 bases; bases outside gene matches: 9. This CDR3 is 16 amino acids long. The V gene's germline CDR1 is SGHTA and CDR2 FQGNSA.

Of note for this clone: A read error may produce the germline difference seen at one junction end. The CDR3 bases are TGTGCCAGCAGCTTCGTAACTCCTGGTGCCAACGTCCTGACTTTC. Translated, it gives CASSFVTPGANVLTF. V is TRBV5-4 and J is TRBJ2-6; no clear D. There are 15 residues in the CDR3. CDR1 is SGHNT and CDR2 is YYREEE in the germline V gene (reference sequence).

The chain uses TRBV6-5 and TRBJ2-2, with D perhaps matching TRBD2 (5 bases). The CDR3 has 14 residues. Germline assignment: CDR1 MNHEY and CDR2 SVGAGI. The V end lost 4 bases, the J end lost 3 bases, and 9 bases lay between the germline ends. DNA of the CDR3: TGTGCCAGCAGTTTACTAGTCCACACCGGGGAGCTGTTTTTT. Translating gives CASSLLVHTGELFF.

Here the CDR3 reads CASSSGFSSSGNTIYF. CDR3 nucleotide sequence: TGCGCCAGCAGCTCCGGCTTCTCCTCCTCTGGAAACACCATATATTTT. The V call is TRBV5-1, the J call TRBJ1-3; D gene uncertain. Trimming shortened V by 3 bases and J by 0 bases, and 13 bases separated the two germline ends. CDR1 is SGHRS, CDR2 YFSETQ, per germline. This CDR3 contains 16 residues. The full variable domain, in which reference TRBV5-1 and TRBJ1-3 provide the parts outside the CDR3, is KAGVTQTPRYLIKTRGQQVTLSCSPISGHRSVSWYQQTPGQGLQFLFEYFSETQRNKGNFPGRFSGRQFSNSRSEMNVSTLELGDSALYLCASSSGFSSSGNTIYFGEGSWLTVV.

The chain combines TRBV12-5 with TRBJ2-1; 10 bases match TRBD2. CDR1 and CDR2 from the germline V gene are LGHNT and FRNRAP. Trimming cost V 11 bases and J 9 bases; bases outside gene matches: 13. The CDR3 loop spans 14 amino acids. CDR3 amino acids: CASLGVAGGIEQFF. The CDR3 nucleotides read TGTGCTTCTCTCGGCGTAGCGGGGGGCATTGAGCAGTTCTTC.

This sequence joins TRBV2 and TRBJ2-1, with TRBD2 identical over 9 bases. Germline V gene sequence: CDR1 SNHLY, CDR2 FYNNEI. Unmatched junction bases numbered 4, after V lost 4 bases and J lost 3 bases. CDR3 size: 15 residues. CDR3 loop: CASSGRTSDYNEQFF. The CDR3 nucleotides read TGTGCCAGCAGTGGGAGGACTAGCGACTACAATGAGCAGTTCTTC. The full variable domain, with the rest looked up from reference TRBV2 and TRBJ2-1, is EPEVTQTPSHQVTQMGQEVILRCVPISNHLYFYWYRQILGQKVEFLVSFYNNEISEKSEIFDDQFSVERPDGSNFTLKIRSTKLEDSAMYFCASSGRTSDYNEQFFGPGTRLTVL.